These 20 T cell receptor beta chains share one sample of origin, sequenced in a study of CD8 T cells in Susac syndrome. Reverse transcription of roughly 0.45 to 1 ug RNA used random hexamers. TCRdb itself ran the immunoSEQ multiplex PCR reads through MiXCR, one entry per CDR3 protein. The repertoire consists of around 150,000 distinct CDR3 sequences, with over 90% occurring once and the leading ten covering more than 0.15%. The specimen sequenced was CD8+ T cells from PBMCs. Every receptor here comes from a human donor with Susac syndrome.

The chain couples TRBV18 to TRBJ2-6; D may be TRBD1 (6 bases). CDR3 length: 21 amino acids. The V gene lost 5 bases and the J gene lost 0 bases, with 26 bases spanning the gap. Germline lookup yields CDR1 KGHSH and CDR2 LQKENI. CDR3 in DNA: TGTGCCAGCTCATATGCCTTTGGGGGCCCGATTGCAAGCTCTGGGGCCAACGTCCTGACTTTC. It encodes CASSYAFGGPIASSGANVLTF.

This clonotype was seen only once. The rearrangement joins TRBV20-1 to TRBJ2-5, with D perhaps matching TRBD1 or TRBD2 (5 bases each). CDR3 length: 14 amino acids. Trimming pared 5 bases from V and 6 bases from J, leaving 19 bases between. Germline lookup yields CDR1 DFQATT and CDR2 SNEGSKA (reference sequence). The CDR3 here is CSALLGRVSQTQYF. The CDR3 DNA reads as TGCAGTGCTCTCCTGGGACGAGTATCACAGACCCAGTACTTC.

The CDR3 nucleotides are TGTGCCAGCAGCGAGAAGATAGATCCCTGGCAGGGGGACTACAATGAGCAGTTCTTC. Translating gives CASSEKIDPWQGDYNEQFF. V is TRBV7-9 and J is TRBJ2-1; TRBD1 matches 7 bases. From germline, CDR1 is SEHNR and CDR2 FQNEAQ (reference sequence). With 5 bases clipped from V and 3 bases from J, the junction kept 19 bases outside the gene matches. The CDR3 spans 19 residues.

J is TRBJ1-2 and V is TRBV5-1; D remains unclear. The germline gives CDR1 SGHRS, CDR2 YFSETQ. This CDR3 is 15 amino acids long. The ends were cut back, 3 bases at V and 8 bases at J, with 20 bases in the middle. The CDR3 loop reads CASSSQNGSRRGYTF. The DNA of the CDR3 is TGCGCCAGCAGCTCCCAAAATGGAAGTCGGAGGGGCTACACCTTC. The full variable domain, in which reference TRBV5-1 and TRBJ1-2 provide the parts outside the CDR3, is KAGVTQTPRYLIKTRGQQVTLSCSPISGHRSVSWYQQTPGQGLQFLFEYFSETQRNKGNFPGRFSGRQFSNSRSEMNVSTLELGDSALYLCASSSQNGSRRGYTFGSGTRLTVV.

This chain connects TRBV13 to TRBJ2-7, with a weak D call TRBD2 (6 bases). CDR3 length: 13 residues. Germline loops: CDR1 PRHDT, CDR2 FYEKMQ (reference sequence). Between the trimmed V and J ends, which lost 6 bases and 0 bases, there was a span of 9 bases. The CDR3, as DNA: TGTGCCAGCAGAACCGGGAGCTCCTACGAGCAGTACTTC. Protein: CASRTGSSYEQYF.

The V and J genes are TRBV4-1 and TRBJ2-3; D might be TRBD2 (6 bases). Germline lookup yields CDR1 MGHRA and CDR2 YSYEKL. V was trimmed by 0 bases and J by 5 bases, leaving 12 bases between them. This CDR3 region has 15 residues. As DNA, the CDR3 is TGCGCCAGCAGCCAAGATTCTCCCGGGGGAGATACGCAGTATTTT. Protein: CASSQDSPGGDTQYF.

This chain uses TRBV19 with TRBJ1-5; no clear D gene. V lost 7 bases, J lost 1 base, and 5 bases lay in between. CDR1 is LNHDA and CDR2 is SQIVND in the germline V gene (reference sequence). The CDR3 has 12 amino acids. CDR3 bases: TGTGCCAGTAAGATCAGCAATCAGCCCCAGCATTTT. Its protein product is CASKISNQPQHF.

This clonotype was seen only once. The genes are TRBV13 and TRBJ1-1; D gene uncertain. V was clipped by 0 bases and J by 0 bases, with 11 bases between them. The CDR3 consists of 16 residues. CDR1 is PRHDT, CDR2 FYEKMQ, per germline (reference sequence). CDR3 amino acids: CASSLGRPAMNTEAFF. The CDR3 region has the DNA TGTGCCAGCAGCTTAGGACGGCCAGCCATGAACACTGAAGCTTTCTTT.

DNA of the CDR3: TGTGCCAGCATTCCAGCGGGAGGGGCGGATGAGCAGTTCTTC. This encodes CASIPAGGADEQFF. J is TRBJ2-1 and V is TRBV6-5; 10 bases line up with TRBD2. Trimming took 7 bases from V and 8 from J; bases not matched to a gene: 8. The germline gives CDR1 MNHEY, CDR2 SVGAGI. The CDR3 runs 14 residues.

CDR3 bases: TGTGCCAGCAGCCCGGACAGGGGTTTCAATGAGCAGTTCTTC. Protein sequence: CASSPDRGFNEQFF. This rearrangement joins TRBV12-3 or TRBV12-4 to TRBJ2-1; 9 bases agree with TRBD1. This CDR3 is 14 amino acids long. V lost 6 bases to trimming and J lost 6 bases; unmatched junction nucleotides: 6.

CDR3 region: CASSDGAGGMNTEAFF. The CDR3 DNA sequence: TGTGCCAGCAGCGATGGGGCGGGTGGGATGAACACTGAAGCTTTCTTT. J is TRBJ1-1 and V is TRBV9, with D possibly being TRBD1 (5 bases). The CDR3 is 16 residues long. Germline-derived CDR1 and CDR2 are SGDLS and YYNGEE. The V end was cut by 3 bases, the J end by 0 bases, with 15 bases between.

The V gene is TRBV13, the J gene TRBJ2-3; 13 bases match TRBD2. V dropped 8 bases and J dropped 2; count of bases not matched to a gene: 13. The CDR3 extends over 18 amino acids. In germline, CDR1 is PRHDT, CDR2 FYEKMQ (reference sequence). DNA of the CDR3: TGTGCCAGCCGCGCCGGGACTAGCGGGGAAGGGCCCACAGATACGCAGTATTTT. Its protein product is CASRAGTSGEGPTDTQYF. Complete variable domain (other parts from reference TRBV13 and TRBJ2-3): AAGVIQSPRHLIKEKRETATLKCYPIPRHDTVYWYQQGPGQDPQFLISFYEKMQSDKGSIPDRFSAQQFSDYHSELNMSSLELGDSALYFCASRAGTSGEGPTDTQYFGPGTRLTVL.

The chain has TRBV7-9 and TRBJ2-5; D unresolved. The CDR3 is 16 residues long. Between the trimmed V and J ends, which lost 2 bases and 2 bases, there was a span of 15 bases. Per the germline V gene, CDR1 is SEHNR and CDR2 is FQNEAQ (reference sequence). The CDR3 sequence: CASSLLHGEMQETQYF. DNA of the CDR3: TGTGCCAGCAGCTTATTGCATGGAGAAATGCAAGAGACCCAGTACTTC. Using reference TRBV7-9 and TRBJ2-5 for the parts outside the CDR3, the full variable domain is DTGVSQNPRHKITKRGQNVTFRCDPISEHNRLYWYRQTLGQGPEFLTYFQNEAQLEKSRLLSDRFSAERPKGSFSTLEIQRTEQGDSAMYLCASSLLHGEMQETQYFGPGTRLLVL.

V usage is TRBV27 and J usage is TRBJ1-5, with TRBD1 matching 9 bases. Trimming took 4 bases from V and 7 from J; bases not matched to a gene: 5. The CDR3 runs to 14 residues. Germline V gene lookup returns CDR1 MNHEY and CDR2 SMNVEV (reference sequence). CDR3 coding DNA: TGTGCCAGCAGTTCGACAGGGGGAGGACAGCCCCAGCATTTT. The encoded protein is CASSSTGGGQPQHF.

The chain employs TRBV6-4 and TRBJ1-2; 8 nucleotides line up with TRBD1. The junction had 10 bases not matched to a gene; V was cut back by 6 bases and J by 4 bases. This CDR3 is built from 15 residues. CDR1 and CDR2 (germline): MRHNA, SNTAGT. The CDR3 coding sequence is TGTGCCAGCAGCCCCCAGGGGGCGCGGGGCTATGGCTACACCTTC. It specifies CASSPQGARGYGYTF.

The chain carries TRBV5-1 and TRBJ1-2; D unresolved. CDR1 and CDR2 (germline): SGHRS, YFSETQ. CDR3 length: 14 residues. V lost 5 bases and J 6 bases, leaving 17 bases between the germline ends. CDR3 residues: CASRPALGGNGYTF. For the CDR3, the DNA is TGCGCCAGCAGGCCCGCCCTTGGAGGGAATGGCTACACCTTC.

This clonotype was found once. The V call is TRBV2, the J call TRBJ2-1; possible D gene TRBD2, 6 bases. CDR3 size: 14 residues. V was pared by 4 bases and J by 3 bases, with 10 bases between. Germline V CDR1 and CDR2: SNHLY, FYNNEI. In DNA, the CDR3 is TGTGCCAGCAGTGGACTAGGAGACTACAATGAGCAGTTCTTC. The encoded protein is CASSGLGDYNEQFF.

This rearrangement joins TRBV3-1 to TRBJ1-4; no clear D. V dropped 4 bases and J dropped 10 bases, with 13 bases sitting between them. This CDR3 comprises 13 residues. The germline V gene has CDR1 LGHDT and CDR2 YNNKEL (reference sequence). The CDR3: CASSPEGSAKLFF. CDR3 bases: TGTGCCAGCAGCCCGGAAGGATCGGCAAAACTGTTTTTT.

The chain has TRBV2 and TRBJ2-7; tentatively, D is TRBD2 (6 bases). Germline V gene data show CDR1 as SNHLY and CDR2 as FYNNEI. This CDR3 spans 13 amino acids. The V end was cut by 10 bases, the J end by 12 bases, with 25 bases between. CDR3 amino acids: CAITDPERDSRYF. The CDR3 DNA is TGTGCCATCACTGACCCGGAGAGGGACTCGAGGTACTTC.

The chain links TRBV29-1 to TRBJ1-1; D unresolved. V was clipped by 4 bases and J by 8 bases, with 8 bases between them. This CDR3 has 10 residues. Germline V CDR1 and CDR2: SQVTM, ANQGSEA. The CDR3 sequence: CSVGTGEAFF. The CDR3 nucleotides read TGCAGCGTTGGAACGGGCGAAGCTTTCTTT.